The 11 T cell receptor beta chains in this list originate from one sample, sequenced in a study of T-cell reconstitution after alpha-beta-depleted transplantation in children. Library preparation (for TCRbeta) was performed with unique molecular identifiers. In TCRdb, the PCR reads were re-called with MiXCR into one record per CDR3 protein. This table holds over 300,000 distinct CDR3 sequences, around 10% found once. This sample comprised PBMCs from the stem cell graft donor, obtained from the stem cell graft. These receptors originate from a human donor who donated a stem cell graft to a child with acute lymphoblastic leukemia.

This clonotype was seen more than once but under ten times. V gene TRBV27 combines with J gene TRBJ2-1; D is perhaps TRBD1 or TRBD2 (5 bases each). V was trimmed by 4 bases and J by 8 bases, leaving 12 bases between them. The germline V gene encodes CDR1 MNHEY and CDR2 SMNVEV (reference sequence). This CDR3 is built from 13 residues. The CDR3 protein is CASSYSPGHEQFF. As DNA, the CDR3 is TGTGCCAGCAGTTACTCCCCGGGGCATGAGCAGTTCTTC.

This clonotype occurred a few times. V usage is TRBV20-1 and J usage is TRBJ2-3; D possibly uses TRBD1 or TRBD2 (5 bases each). The CDR3 is made up of 14 amino acids. The germline V gene encodes CDR1 DFQATT and CDR2 SNEGSKA (reference sequence). Trimming shortened V by 1 base and J by 1 base, and 9 bases separated the two germline ends. As DNA, the CDR3 is TGCAGTGCTAGAGTCGGGGCAGGCACAGATACGCAGTATTTT. This translates into CSARVGAGTDTQYF.

This clonotype occurred many times. The chain joins TRBV29-1 to TRBJ2-5; possibly TRBD1 for D (5 bases). Germline CDR1 is SQVTM and CDR2 is ANQGSEA. Trimming left V 6 bases short and J 4 bases short, with 9 bases between. The CDR3 is 11 amino acids. The CDR3 here is CSVGHGETQYF. DNA for the CDR3: TGCAGCGTAGGACACGGAGAGACCCAGTACTTC.

The sample holds a few counts of this clonotype. The chain recombines TRBV3-1 with TRBJ2-3, with 10 bases that match TRBD2. V was pared by 3 bases and J by 4 bases, with 16 bases of the junction left unmatched. This CDR3 is 19 amino acids long. Germline V lookup: CDR1 LGHDT, CDR2 YNNKEL (reference sequence). CDR3 DNA: TGTGCCAGCAGCCACCCTCCACTTGGGCTAGCGGGAGTTGCAGATACGCAGTATTTT. This sequence encodes CASSHPPLGLAGVADTQYF.

This clonotype was observed many times. The chain uses TRBV7-2 and TRBJ2-5, with TRBD1 matching over 8 bases. The CDR3 contains 13 residues. V shed 4 bases and J 5 bases; nucleotides not matched to a gene: 3. The V gene's germline CDR1 is SGHTA and CDR2 FQGNSA. The CDR3 DNA sequence: TGTGCCAGCAGCTCGAGGACAGGGGAGACCCAGTACTTC. It yields the protein CASSSRTGETQYF. Supplemented by reference TRBV7-2 and TRBJ2-5, the full variable domain reads GAGVSQSPSNKVTEKGKDVELRCDPISGHTALYWYRQSLGQGLEFLIYFQGNSAPDKSGLPSDRFSAERTGGSVSTLTIQRTQQEDSAVYLCASSSRTGETQYFGPGTRLLVL.

In its sample, this clonotype was seen a few times. The chain is built from TRBV6-5 and TRBJ2-3; 11 bases are a match to TRBD2. Germline V gene sequence: CDR1 MNHEY, CDR2 SVGAGI. The CDR3 loop spans 17 amino acids. Trimming cost V 1 base and J 4 bases; bases outside gene matches: 7. CDR3 residues: CASSYYSLAGAPDTQYF. The CDR3 DNA reads as TGTGCCAGCAGTTACTATTCACTAGCGGGAGCCCCAGATACGCAGTATTTT.

CDR3 residues: CASSIDVYQAYNEQFF. The DNA of the CDR3 is TGTGCCAGTAGTATAGACGTCTATCAGGCCTACAATGAGCAGTTCTTC. This chain connects TRBV19 to TRBJ2-1; D unresolved. The V and J ends lost 0 bases and 2 bases respectively, with 11 bases between them. Germline assignment: CDR1 LNHDA and CDR2 SQIVND (reference sequence). The CDR3 covers 16 residues.

This clonotype was seen ten or more times. The chain has TRBV7-9 and TRBJ1-5; maybe TRBD1 (5 bases). The ends were cut back, 8 bases at V and 0 bases at J, with 14 bases in the middle. Germline lookup yields CDR1 SEHNR and CDR2 FQNEAQ (reference sequence). The CDR3 extends over 15 amino acids. CDR3: CASSPTGDSNQPQHF. The CDR3, as DNA: TGTGCCAGCTCACCAACGGGGGATAGCAATCAGCCCCAGCATTTT.

This clonotype was seen ten or more times. The V and J genes are TRBV6-2 or TRBV6-3 and TRBJ1-1, with D possibly being TRBD1 (5 bases). The V end was cut by 8 bases, the J end by 4 bases, with 17 bases between. The CDR3 is made up of 14 amino acids. Germline CDR1 MNHEY, CDR2 SVGEGT. Here the CDR3 reads CASQGQGGGTEAFF. CDR3 in DNA: TGTGCCAGCCAGGGCCAGGGAGGAGGCACTGAAGCTTTCTTT.

Ten or more counts support this clonotype. This rearrangement joins TRBV25-1 to TRBJ2-4; D is unclear. The CDR3 covers 16 residues. Germline V CDR1 and CDR2: MGHDK, SYGVNS. Trimming left V 5 bases short and J 5 bases short, with 19 bases between. CDR3 amino acids: CASSPQGRLLQNIQYF. The DNA for the CDR3 is TGTGCCAGCAGTCCCCAAGGGCGACTCCTTCAAAACATTCAGTACTTC.

As DNA, the CDR3 is TGCAGTGCAACCGGGACTAGCGGGAGAGGGGGCTCCTACGAGCAGTACTTC. Protein product: CSATGTSGRGGSYEQYF. The chain combines TRBV20-1 with TRBJ2-7, with 14 nucleotides matching TRBD2. The length of the CDR3 is 17 residues. CDR1 DFQATT and CDR2 SNEGSKA come from the germline V gene (reference sequence). Trimming took 6 bases from V and 0 from J; bases not matched to a gene: 10.